The 5 T cell receptor beta chains below were found in one sample sequenced in a study of blood T cell repertoires in COVID-19. TCRdb's table, derived via immunoSEQ multiplex PCR, lists solely in-frame clones and lacks some. The sample includes around 99,000 clones, roughly 84% of them seen just once. Material: peripheral blood. These receptors came from a woman between 50 and 59 years old with acute or convalescent COVID-19.

The J gene is TRBJ1-2, the V gene TRBV3-1 (or the pseudogene TRBV3-2), with TRBD1 as a possible D gene (6 bases). V was pared by 6 bases and J by 6 bases, with 14 bases between. CDR1 and CDR2 (germline): LGHDT, YNNKEL (reference sequence). The length of the CDR3 is 13 residues. Here the CDR3 reads CASRLEGVHGYTF. The CDR3 DNA reads TGTGCCAGCAGACTCGAGGGGGTTCATGGCTACACCTTC.

The rearrangement joins TRBV9 to TRBJ1-2; unclear D gene. CDR1 is SGDLS and CDR2 is YYNGEE in the germline V gene. The CDR3 totals 15 residues. The V end was cut by 0 bases, the J end by 2 bases, with 11 bases between. CDR3 nucleotides: TGTGCCAGCAGCGTAGGTACCGGGGAGAACTATGGCTACACCTTC. Its translation: CASSVGTGENYGYTF.

The chain is built from TRBV2 and TRBJ2-1; TRBD2 aligns across 9 bases. Germline trimming cut 1 base from V and 4 bases from J; bases unmatched to any gene: 2. Looked up from germline, CDR1 is SNHLY and CDR2 is FYNNEI. This CDR3 spans 15 amino acids. CDR3 DNA: TGTGCCAGCAGTGAAGGGCGGGGGGGTTACAATGAGCAGTTCTTC. Amino acids: CASSEGRGGYNEQFF. The full variable domain, with the rest looked up from reference TRBV2 and TRBJ2-1, is EPEVTQTPSHQVTQMGQEVILRCVPISNHLYFYWYRQILGQKVEFLVSFYNNEISEKSEIFDDQFSVERPDGSNFTLKIRSTKLEDSAMYFCASSEGRGGYNEQFFGPGTRLTVL.

The chain recombines TRBV6-5 with TRBJ1-1; a weak D match, TRBD1 (5 bases). This CDR3 has 12 residues. V lost 5 bases, J lost 7 bases, and 11 bases lay in between. Germline CDR1 reads MNHEY; CDR2 reads SVGAGI. DNA of the CDR3: TGTGCCAGCAGTAGGGGCGGGGATGAAGCTTTCTTT. It codes for CASSRGGDEAFF.

This sequence joins TRBV7-9 and TRBJ1-2; D call uncertain. V lost 1 base and J lost 3, with 9 bases in between. The CDR3 runs to 14 residues. Germline lookup yields CDR1 SEHNR and CDR2 FQNEAQ (reference sequence). The CDR3 protein is CASSLGWQYYGYTF. The CDR3 DNA sequence: TGTGCCAGCAGCTTAGGGTGGCAATACTATGGCTACACCTTC.